What follows are 2 T cell receptor beta chains derived from one specimen sequenced in a study of tumor and adjacent non-tumor tissue in lung cancer. No cell sorting was done before RNA was extracted from the tissue. Distant lung tissue was collected more than 3 cm away from the tumor edge. A modified ARM-PCR protocol with three rounds of nested PCR amplified TCRbeta. From the multiplex PCR reads, TCRdb called clonotypes with MiXCR, one entry per CDR3 protein. The sample lists 90,000 to 100,000 distinct CDR3 sequences; around three quarters were seen once. Sequencing input: distant non-tumor lung tissue. These receptors were collected from a man in his 60s with small cell lung cancer.

This clonotype appeared a single time. The CDR3 does not close with the conserved phenylalanine or tryptophan, likely indicating a read error. No DNA is shown, since the ends of the CDR3 on it are uncertain; the CDR3 is the one TCRdb lists. V usage is TRBV29-1 and J usage is TRBJ2-3; the D call TRBD1 from the table was never checked on the DNA. The germline gives CDR1 SQVTM, CDR2 ANQGSEA. A total of 14 residues make up the CDR3, ends included. This CDR3 is CSVLGGDGTDTQYI.

To note about this clonotype: This CDR3 is missing its conserved last phenylalanine or tryptophan, likely due to a read error. This chain uses TRBV29-1 with TRBJ2-2, with D perhaps TRBD2 (6 bases). Germline V CDR1 and CDR2: SQVTM, ANQGSEA. There are 14 residues in the CDR3. The V end lost 7 bases, the J end lost 3 bases, and 15 bases lay between the germline ends. The CDR3 bases are TGCAGCGCCCGAGGAGGGGCGGACACCGGGGAGCTGTTTATT. Protein sequence: CSARGGADTGELFI.